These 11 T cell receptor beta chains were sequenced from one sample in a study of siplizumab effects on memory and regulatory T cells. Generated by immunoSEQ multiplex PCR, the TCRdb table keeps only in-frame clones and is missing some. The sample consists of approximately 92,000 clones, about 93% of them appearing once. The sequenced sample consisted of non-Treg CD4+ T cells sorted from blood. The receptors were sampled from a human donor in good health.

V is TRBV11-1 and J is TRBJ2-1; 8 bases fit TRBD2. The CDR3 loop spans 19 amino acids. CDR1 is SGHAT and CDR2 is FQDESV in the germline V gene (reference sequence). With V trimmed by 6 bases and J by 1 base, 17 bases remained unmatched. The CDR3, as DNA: TGTGCCAGCAGGGGGGAGATGCTGCGGGAGGTTGTTTCCTACAATGAGCAGTTCTTC. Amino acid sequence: CASRGEMLREVVSYNEQFF.

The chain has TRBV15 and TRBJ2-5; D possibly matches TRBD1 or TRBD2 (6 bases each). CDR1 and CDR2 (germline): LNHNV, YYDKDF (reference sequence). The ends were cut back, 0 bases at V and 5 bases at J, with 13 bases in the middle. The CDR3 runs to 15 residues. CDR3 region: CATSRDKGGWETQYF. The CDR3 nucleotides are TGTGCCACCAGCAGAGATAAGGGGGGCTGGGAGACCCAGTACTTC.

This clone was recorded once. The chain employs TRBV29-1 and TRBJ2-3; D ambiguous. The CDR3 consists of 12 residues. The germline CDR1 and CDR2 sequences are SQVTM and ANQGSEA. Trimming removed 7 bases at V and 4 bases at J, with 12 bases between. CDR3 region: CSGRLLPDTQYF. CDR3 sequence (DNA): TGCAGCGGCCGACTCCTACCAGATACGCAGTATTTT.

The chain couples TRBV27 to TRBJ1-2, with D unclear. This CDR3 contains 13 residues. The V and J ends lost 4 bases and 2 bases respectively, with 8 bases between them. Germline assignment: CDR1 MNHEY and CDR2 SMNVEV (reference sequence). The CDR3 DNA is TGTGCCAGCAGTTCTACCAGAAACTATGGCTACACCTTC. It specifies CASSSTRNYGYTF.

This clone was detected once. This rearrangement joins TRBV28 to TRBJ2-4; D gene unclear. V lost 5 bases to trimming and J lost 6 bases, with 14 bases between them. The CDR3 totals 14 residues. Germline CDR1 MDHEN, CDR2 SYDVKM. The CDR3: CASSPDAGRNIQYF. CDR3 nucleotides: TGTGCCAGCAGTCCCGACGCCGGCAGAAACATTCAGTACTTC. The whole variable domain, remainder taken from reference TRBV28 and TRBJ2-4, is DVKVTQSSRYLVKRTGEKVFLECVQDMDHENMFWYRQDPGLGLRLIYFSYDVKMKEKGDIPEGYSVSREKKERFSLILESASTNQTSMYLCASSPDAGRNIQYFGAGTRLSVL.

CDR3 in amino acids: CASSLTGSTDTQYF. The DNA for the CDR3 is TGTGCCAGCAGCTTAACAGGGAGCACAGATACGCAGTATTTT. The chain has TRBV7-3 and TRBJ2-3; D is undetermined. Germline values: CDR1 SGHTA, CDR2 FQGTGA. Trimming took off 0 bases at V and 0 bases at J, with 4 bases between the two ends. This CDR3 is 14 amino acids long.

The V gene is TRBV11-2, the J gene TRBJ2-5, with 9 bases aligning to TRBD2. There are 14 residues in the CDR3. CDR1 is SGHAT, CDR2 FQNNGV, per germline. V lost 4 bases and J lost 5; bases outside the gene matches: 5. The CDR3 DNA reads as TGTGCCAGCAGCTCCGGACTAGCGCCGGAGACCCAGTACTTC. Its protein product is CASSSGLAPETQYF.

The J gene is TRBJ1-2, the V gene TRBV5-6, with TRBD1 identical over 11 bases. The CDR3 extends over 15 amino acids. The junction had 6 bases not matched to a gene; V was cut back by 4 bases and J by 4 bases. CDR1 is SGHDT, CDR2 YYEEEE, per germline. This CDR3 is CASSPDRGRGYGYTF. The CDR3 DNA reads TGTGCCAGCAGCCCGGACAGGGGGCGCGGCTATGGCTACACCTTC.

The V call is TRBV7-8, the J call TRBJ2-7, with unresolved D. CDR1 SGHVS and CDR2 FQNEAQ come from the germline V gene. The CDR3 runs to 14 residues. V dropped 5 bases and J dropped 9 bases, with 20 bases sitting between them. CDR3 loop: CASSPPLPSNWQYF. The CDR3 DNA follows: TGTGCCAGCAGCCCGCCGCTCCCTTCGAATTGGCAGTACTTC.

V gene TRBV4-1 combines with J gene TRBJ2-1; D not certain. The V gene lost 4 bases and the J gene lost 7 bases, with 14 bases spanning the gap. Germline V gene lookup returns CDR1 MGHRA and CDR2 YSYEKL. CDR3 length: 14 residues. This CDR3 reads CASSRPTARNEQFF. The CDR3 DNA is TGCGCCAGCAGCCGACCGACCGCCAGAAATGAGCAGTTCTTC.

CDR3 nucleotides: TGTGCCAGCTCACGGACAGGAGGATCTTCTAATCAGCCCCAGCATTTT. This gives the protein CASSRTGGSSNQPQHF. The gene calls are TRBV7-2 and TRBJ1-5, with 7 bases matching TRBD1. With V trimmed by 8 bases and J by 4 bases, 14 bases remained unmatched. There are 16 residues in the CDR3. Germline V gives CDR1 SGHTA, CDR2 FQGNSA.